The 21 T cell receptor beta chains presented below share a single source sample, sequenced in a study of blood T cell repertoires in COVID-19. Profiled with immunoSEQ multiplex PCR; TCRdb holds only in-frame clones, not every one. The table includes some 290,000 clones, 70% to 90% detected once. Sample: peripheral blood. The receptors shown here come from a man aged 55 to 70 who had recovered from COVID-19.

The chain carries TRBV6-2 or TRBV6-3 and TRBJ2-4, with TRBD1 as a possible D gene (6 bases). This CDR3 spans 17 amino acids. V lost 6 bases, J lost 0 bases, and 18 bases lay in between. The germline CDR1 and CDR2 sequences are MNHEY and SVGEGT. CDR3 sequence (DNA): TGTGCCAGCAGCCCTAAAGGACAGCCCCAAGCCAAAAACATTCAGTACTTC. Residues: CASSPKGQPQAKNIQYF.

A single count supports this clone. The chain joins TRBV18 to TRBJ1-1; tentatively, D is TRBD1 (5 bases). Trimming stripped 5 bases from V and 3 bases from J, with 10 bases between. This CDR3 is 13 amino acids long. In germline, CDR1 is KGHSH, CDR2 LQKENI. The CDR3, as DNA: TGTGCCAGCTCAGGCAGGGCGGACACTGAAGCTTTCTTT. It is translated as CASSGRADTEAFF.

For the CDR3, the DNA is TGTGCCAGCAGTTTATGGGGGGAAGAGCAGTACTTC. It is translated as CASSLWGEEQYF. The V call is TRBV12-3 or TRBV12-4, the J call TRBJ2-7, with D possibly TRBD2 on 6 matching bases. The CDR3 loop spans 12 amino acids. V shed 2 bases and J shed 7 bases, with 9 bases lying between them.

The rearrangement uses TRBV28 and TRBJ2-7; TRBD2 agrees at 12 bases. V lost 5 bases and J lost 7; bases outside the gene matches: 9. The germline CDR1 and CDR2 sequences are MDHEN and SYDVKM. The CDR3 extends over 15 amino acids. The CDR3 nucleotides read TGTGCCAGCAGTCCGAGGACTAGCGGGGTCGGGGAGCAGTACTTC. Translated, it gives CASSPRTSGVGEQYF.

The chain has TRBV27 and TRBJ2-3, with 8 positions matching TRBD2. Per germline, CDR1 MNHEY and CDR2 SMNVEV (reference sequence). Trimming at V came to 7 bases and at J to 1 base, leaving 10 bases not matched to a gene. This CDR3 contains 16 residues. The CDR3 DNA reads as TGTGCCAGCAAGAGAACGGGCGGGAGGCGCACAGATACGCAGTATTTT. This codes for CASKRTGGRRTDTQYF.

The CDR3 spells CAWSIGASVSPLHF. CDR3 bases: TGTGCCTGGAGTATAGGGGCCTCTGTTTCACCCCTCCACTTT. The chain is built from TRBV30 and TRBJ1-6; the D gene is possibly TRBD1 (5 bases). The CDR3 has 14 residues. V was cut by 2 bases and J by 9 bases, with 14 bases left in between. CDR1 and CDR2 (germline): GTSNPN, SVGIG (reference sequence). Complete variable domain (other parts from reference TRBV30 and TRBJ1-6): SQTIHQWPATLVQPVGSPLSLECTVEGTSNPNLYWYRQAAGRGLQLLFYSVGIGQISSEVPQNLSASRPQDRQFILSSKKLLLSDSGFYLCAWSIGASVSPLHFGNGTRLTVT.

The rearrangement uses TRBV14 and TRBJ2-5; tentatively, D is TRBD2 (6 bases). Deletions cut 4 bases from V and 5 bases from J, with 14 bases between. The CDR3 is 14 residues long. The germline V gene encodes CDR1 SGHDN and CDR2 FVKESK. CDR3 in amino acids: CASSPRTIGETQYF. In nucleotides, the CDR3 is TGTGCCAGCAGCCCCCGGACTATCGGGGAGACCCAGTACTTC.

This sequence joins TRBV29-1 and TRBJ1-2; D is perhaps TRBD1 (6 bases). V was trimmed by 4 bases and J by 4 bases, leaving 10 bases between them. The germline V gene encodes CDR1 SQVTM and CDR2 ANQGSEA. This CDR3 has 12 amino acids. DNA of the CDR3: TGCAGCGTTGCTCAGGGGTCCTATGGCTACACCTTC. Amino acid sequence: CSVAQGSYGYTF. The variable domain in full, with the rest retrieved from reference TRBV29-1 and TRBJ1-2, is SAVISQKPSRDICQRGTSLTIQCQVDSQVTMMFWYRQQPGQSLTLIATANQGSEATYESGFVIDKFPISRPNLTFSTLTVSNMSPEDSSIYLCSVAQGSYGYTFGSGTRLTVV.

The gene calls are TRBV5-4 and TRBJ1-1; TRBD1 aligns across 7 bases. The CDR3 loop spans 14 amino acids. V trimming: 3 bases; J trimming: 1 base; junction bases outside the gene matches: 3. Looked up from germline, CDR1 is SGHNT and CDR2 is YYREEE (reference sequence). The CDR3 nucleotides read TGTGCCAGCAGCTACAGGGGCCCGAACACTGAAGCTTTCTTT. Translating gives CASSYRGPNTEAFF.

This clone was detected only once. J is TRBJ2-7 and V is TRBV6-2 or TRBV6-3; D is ambiguous. The CDR3 is 15 amino acids. The ends were cut back, 0 bases at V and 0 bases at J, with 9 bases in the middle. Germline V gives CDR1 MNHEY, CDR2 SVGEGT. Here the CDR3 reads CASSYSASSSYEQYF. The DNA of the CDR3 is TGTGCCAGCAGTTACTCAGCGAGTAGCTCCTACGAGCAGTACTTC.

V gene TRBV11-1 combines with J gene TRBJ2-7; TRBD2 matches at 8 bases. Germline CDR1 SGHAT, CDR2 FQDESV (reference sequence). The CDR3 consists of 14 residues. V was clipped by 10 bases and J by 7 bases; unmatched bases: 15. The CDR3 reads CATSPGGASREQYF. CDR3 DNA: TGTGCCACCTCCCCCGGGGGGGCCTCGAGGGAGCAGTACTTC.

Only one count was recorded for this clone. The V gene is TRBV5-6, the J gene TRBJ2-5; the match to TRBD2 covers 7 bases. Germline loops: CDR1 SGHDT, CDR2 YYEEEE. There are 16 residues in the CDR3. With V trimmed by 4 bases and J by 1 base, 10 bases remained unmatched. As DNA, the CDR3 is TGTGCCAGCAGCGTAACTAGCGAGTTTATCCAAGAGACCCAGTACTTC. This codes for CASSVTSEFIQETQYF.

This clone was counted between two and nine times. V and J are TRBV6-4 and TRBJ2-3; TRBD2 is a possible D gene (5 bases). Germline V gene lookup returns CDR1 MRHNA and CDR2 SNTAGT. Trimming left V 0 bases short and J 2 bases short, with 9 bases between. There are 15 residues in the CDR3. The CDR3 loop reads CASSDSGDPTDTQYF. CDR3 sequence (DNA): TGTGCCAGCAGTGACTCCGGGGATCCCACAGATACGCAGTATTTT.

The rearrangement joins TRBV28 to TRBJ1-4; D call uncertain. Trimming stripped 3 bases from V and 11 bases from J, with 13 bases between. Germline values: CDR1 MDHEN, CDR2 SYDVKM. The CDR3 has 13 residues. The CDR3 sequence is CASSLVVRVKLFF. The CDR3 DNA is TGTGCCAGCAGTTTGGTAGTTCGGGTGAAACTGTTTTTT. The full variable domain, in which reference TRBV28 and TRBJ1-4 provide the parts outside the CDR3, is DVKVTQSSRYLVKRTGEKVFLECVQDMDHENMFWYRQDPGLGLRLIYFSYDVKMKEKGDIPEGYSVSREKKERFSLILESASTNQTSMYLCASSLVVRVKLFFGSGTQLSVL.

This sequence joins TRBV5-6 and TRBJ2-5; TRBD1 is a possible D gene (5 bases). The V end was cut by 8 bases, the J end by 2 bases, with 19 bases between. The CDR3 has 15 residues. CDR1 and CDR2 from the germline V gene are SGHDT and YYEEEE. DNA for the CDR3: TGTGCCAGTCTACGGACCGGCAGGGCTCAAGAGACCCAGTACTTC. Its translation: CASLRTGRAQETQYF.

The gene calls are TRBV18 and TRBJ2-5; possibly TRBD1 for D (5 bases). V was shortened by 4 bases and J by 2 bases, with 11 bases between the two germline ends. This CDR3 contains 14 residues. Germline CDR1 and CDR2: KGHSH and LQKENI. In nucleotides, the CDR3 is TGTGCCAGCTCACGACAGCTTGAACAAGAGACCCAGTACTTC. Translation gives CASSRQLEQETQYF.

The chain carries TRBV28 and TRBJ1-2; perhaps TRBD1 as D (6 bases). CDR3 length: 14 amino acids. The V end lost 6 bases, the J end lost 2 bases, and 13 bases lay between the germline ends. Germline CDR1 is MDHEN and CDR2 is SYDVKM. CDR3 in DNA: TGTGCCAGCAGAACGACAGGCCTAAACTATGGCTACACCTTC. Protein sequence: CASRTTGLNYGYTF.

The rearrangement links TRBV5-1 to TRBJ1-2; a possible D gene is TRBD1 (6 bases). V lost 0 bases to trimming and J lost 8 bases, with 11 bases between them. This CDR3 comprises 13 residues. CDR1 and CDR2 (germline): SGHRS, YFSETQ. The CDR3 here is CASSLEAGEGYTF. The CDR3 DNA reads TGCGCCAGCAGCTTGGAGGCAGGGGAGGGCTACACCTTC.

The gene calls are TRBV30 and TRBJ1-1; tentatively, D is TRBD1 (6 bases). Germline loops: CDR1 GTSNPN, CDR2 SVGIG (reference sequence). The CDR3 runs 14 residues. Trimming stripped 1 base from V and 6 bases from J, with 15 bases between. The CDR3 nucleotides are TGTGCCTGGAGTGGACGGGGGGCTTCCGCTGAAGCTTTCTTT. Amino acid sequence: CAWSGRGASAEAFF.

In its sample, this clone was seen once. This chain connects TRBV5-1 to TRBJ2-1; 7 positions match TRBD2. Germline lookup yields CDR1 SGHRS and CDR2 YFSETQ. Unmatched junction bases numbered 5, after V lost 0 bases and J lost 8 bases. CDR3 length: 14 amino acids. This chain's CDR3 is CASSLGTRLDEQFF. The CDR3 nucleotides are TGCGCCAGCAGCTTGGGGACTAGATTGGATGAGCAGTTCTTC.

This clone appeared a few times. This sequence joins TRBV5-1 and TRBJ2-3; the match to TRBD2 covers 11 bases. CDR3 length: 16 residues. CDR1 is SGHRS, CDR2 YFSETQ, per germline. With V trimmed by 4 bases and J by 4 bases, 8 bases remained unmatched. CDR3 protein: CASSPPGLAVSDTQYF. CDR3 DNA: TGCGCCAGCAGCCCGCCGGGACTAGCGGTCTCAGATACGCAGTATTTT.